The 10 T cell receptor beta chains given below trace back to one sample, sequenced in a study of OX40 agonist ivuxolimab in advanced cancers. The method was the immunoSEQ multiplex PCR assay. In its TCRdb copy, this immuneACCESS table keeps in-frame sequences only and misses some clones. Where compared with another copy, unresolved V genes explain less than half of these, and the others have no known cause. In this sample the table shows over 25,000 clones, more than 75% of which occur a single time. The top ten hold approximately 20% of the sample. Material: CD4+ or CD8+ T cells sorted from blood, obtained in a trial of the OX40 agonist ivuxolimab. The receptor set was obtained from an adult with an advanced solid tumor such as melanoma, head and neck, liver or kidney cancer.

The chain has TRBV6-1 and TRBJ2-5, with 8 bases identical to TRBD1. The CDR3 loop spans 14 amino acids. Trimming at V came to 4 bases and at J to 0 bases, leaving 1 base not matched to a gene. Germline CDR1 is MNHNS and CDR2 is SASEGT. CDR3 amino acids: CASSADRDQETQYF. DNA of the CDR3: TGTGCCAGCAGTGCGGACAGGGACCAAGAGACCCAGTACTTC.

This sequence joins TRBV28 and TRBJ1-2; 7 bases fit TRBD1. Germline V gene data show CDR1 as MDHEN and CDR2 as SYDVKM. Trimming removed 8 bases from V and 4 bases from J; junction bases left unmatched: 7. The CDR3 loop spans 13 amino acids. The CDR3 bases are TGTGCCAGCGACCAGGGGGTGGCCTATGGCTACACCTTC. Its translation: CASDQGVAYGYTF.

The rearrangement joins TRBV27 to TRBJ1-5; possibly TRBD1 for D (5 bases). In germline, CDR1 is MNHEY, CDR2 SMNVEV (reference sequence). There are 13 residues in the CDR3. V gave up 2 bases and J gave up 5 bases, with 7 bases separating them. The CDR3 sequence: CASSLTRDQPQHF. The DNA for the CDR3 is TGTGCCAGCAGTTTAACCAGGGATCAGCCCCAGCATTTT.

This chain connects TRBV7-9 to TRBJ2-4, with D maybe TRBD2 (7 bases). Germline V gene sequence: CDR1 SEHNR, CDR2 FQNEAQ (reference sequence). The V end lost 5 bases, the J end lost 1 base, and 24 bases lay between the germline ends. The CDR3 spans 19 residues. This chain's CDR3 is CASSPTTGWGRGAKNIQYF. The CDR3 DNA follows: TGTGCCAGCAGCCCCACCACCGGATGGGGGCGGGGGGCCAAAAACATTCAGTACTTC.

The chain has TRBV13 and TRBJ1-3; D is uncertain. CDR1 is PRHDT and CDR2 is FYEKMQ in the germline V gene (reference sequence). The CDR3 runs to 15 residues. Trimming shortened V by 0 bases and J by 0 bases, and 6 bases separated the two germline ends. CDR3: CASSLGRSSGNTIYF. The CDR3 region has the DNA TGTGCCAGCAGCTTAGGCCGGAGCTCTGGAAACACCATATATTTT.

The chain has TRBV5-4 and TRBJ2-7; possible D gene TRBD1, 7 bases. CDR1 and CDR2 from the germline V gene are SGHNT and YYREEE (reference sequence). V gave up 2 bases and J gave up 7 bases, with 13 bases separating them. The CDR3 length is 13 residues. CDR3 loop: CASSFRTGGEQYF. DNA of the CDR3: TGTGCCAGCAGCTTTCGGACAGGAGGGGAGCAGTACTTC.

Only a few counts were recorded for this clone. The genes are TRBV10-3 and TRBJ2-7; D not certain. The CDR3 is 14 amino acids. V was cut by 2 bases and J by 1 base, with 9 bases left in between. CDR1 is ENHRY and CDR2 is SYGVKD in the germline V gene. CDR3 in amino acids: CAISEGVRSYEQYF. CDR3 bases: TGTGCCATCAGTGAGGGGGTGAGATCCTACGAGCAGTACTTC.

The V call is TRBV21-1, the J call TRBJ1-2; TRBD1 is taken as the D call from the table, unchecked against the DNA. TRBV21-1 is tagged as a pseudogene. CDR3 length equals 16 residues. DNA for the CDR3: TGTGCCAGCAGCAAATATTGGGACAGGGTTCACTATGGCTACACCTTC. Its protein product is CASSKYWDRVHYGYTF.

The CDR3 coding sequence is TGCGCCAGCAGCCAAGATAGCGGAACGGCCTACGAGCAGTACTTC. This sequence encodes CASSQDSGTAYEQYF. The chain couples TRBV4-1 to TRBJ2-7; D is perhaps TRBD2 (6 bases). The V end lost 0 bases, the J end lost 2 bases, and 11 bases lay between the germline ends. Germline V lookup: CDR1 MGHRA, CDR2 YSYEKL. CDR3 length: 15 residues.

This rearrangement joins TRBV28 to TRBJ2-7; either TRBD1 or TRBD2 may supply D (6 bases each). CDR1 is MDHEN and CDR2 is SYDVKM in the germline V gene. V was pared by 8 bases and J by 0 bases, with 11 bases between. The CDR3 is 13 amino acids. The CDR3 DNA reads TGTGCCAGCTCCGGGGGCAACTCCTACGAGCAGTACTTC. Amino acids: CASSGGNSYEQYF.